One and the same sample provided the 24 T cell receptor beta chains below, sequenced in a study of blood T cell dynamics during melanoma immunotherapy. Time point specified: pre-treatment baseline. Using immunoSEQ multiplex PCR, the repertoire was profiled, and TCRdb retains in-frame clones only, with some absent. The sample shows about 20,000 clones, around 92% of them seen only once. Here the sequenced sample was blood, taken from a patient treated with checkpoint blockade. The receptors were gathered from a human donor with melanoma.

This CDR3 is CASSPDGGMGETQYF. CDR3 DNA sequence: TGTGCCAGCAGCCCGGACGGAGGCATGGGGGAGACCCAGTACTTC. The chain has TRBV6-4 and TRBJ2-5; D is perhaps TRBD2 (5 bases). Germline V gene sequence: CDR1 MRHNA, CDR2 SNTAGT. This CDR3 has 15 amino acids. V gave up 6 bases and J gave up 5 bases, with 19 bases separating them.

J is TRBJ1-6 and V is TRBV27; perhaps TRBD1 as D (5 bases). CDR3 length: 14 amino acids. V was pared by 1 base and J by 6 bases, with 7 bases between. Germline values: CDR1 MNHEY, CDR2 SMNVEV (reference sequence). The CDR3 here is CASSLLQGNSPLHF. CDR3 DNA sequence: TGTGCCAGCAGTTTATTGCAGGGTAATTCACCCCTCCACTTT.

The chain uses TRBV27 and TRBJ1-6; D is uncertain. Germline values: CDR1 MNHEY, CDR2 SMNVEV (reference sequence). V was trimmed by 8 bases and J by 3 bases, leaving 14 bases between them. The CDR3 runs to 15 residues. DNA for the CDR3: TGTGCCAGCCGTTCCACAGCGTTCTATAATTCACCCCTCCACTTT. Translating gives CASRSTAFYNSPLHF.

The genes are TRBV7-6 and TRBJ2-2; TRBD1 matches at 7 bases. V trimming: 4 bases; J trimming: 4 bases; junction bases outside the gene matches: 9. The CDR3 has 16 residues. CDR1 is SGHVS, CDR2 FNYEAQ, per germline. The CDR3 region has the DNA TGTGCCAGCAGCTCTAGGGGACAGAGGGGCACCGGGGAGCTGTTTTTT. It codes for CASSSRGQRGTGELFF.

V and J are TRBV19 and TRBJ2-7, with D tentatively TRBD2 (6 bases). There are 11 residues in the CDR3. The germline V gene has CDR1 LNHDA and CDR2 SQIVND (reference sequence). V was cut by 4 bases and J by 5 bases, with 6 bases left in between. Written as DNA, the CDR3 is TGTGCCAGTAGTACTAGCGACGAGCAGTACTTC. It encodes CASSTSDEQYF.

V and J are TRBV7-2 and TRBJ2-1, with D perhaps matching TRBD2 (7 bases). This CDR3 spans 17 amino acids. Trimming took 5 bases from V and 9 from J, leaving 26 bases between them. Germline lookup yields CDR1 SGHTA and CDR2 FQGNSA. The chain's CDR3 is CASSRPQGRGGGFEQFF. The DNA for the CDR3 is TGTGCCAGCAGCCGCCCTCAGGGGAGGGGAGGGGGATTTGAGCAGTTCTTC. Full variable domain (outside the CDR3, taken from reference TRBV7-2 and TRBJ2-1): GAGVSQSPSNKVTEKGKDVELRCDPISGHTALYWYRQSLGQGLEFLIYFQGNSAPDKSGLPSDRFSAERTGGSVSTLTIQRTQQEDSAVYLCASSRPQGRGGGFEQFFGPGTRLTVL.

CDR3 protein: CASSLQGGNTEAFF. CDR3 sequence (DNA): TGTGCCAGCAGCTTGCAGGGGGGAAACACTGAAGCTTTCTTT. This rearrangement joins TRBV7-2 to TRBJ1-1, with 7 bases identical to TRBD1. V was clipped by 3 bases and J by 2 bases; unmatched bases: 3. Per the germline V gene, CDR1 is SGHTA and CDR2 is FQGNSA. The CDR3 extends over 14 amino acids.

This rearrangement joins TRBV4-1 to TRBJ1-2; the D gene is possibly TRBD1 (6 bases). The germline CDR1 and CDR2 sequences are MGHRA and YSYEKL. CDR3 length: 15 amino acids. V dropped 0 bases and J dropped 4 bases, with 12 bases sitting between them. CDR3 sequence reads: CASSQESAQGYGYTF. The CDR3 nucleotides read TGCGCCAGCAGCCAAGAATCAGCACAGGGCTATGGCTACACCTTC.

As DNA, the CDR3 is TGTGCCAGCAGTTACAAGGGGATCTCTGGAAACACCATATATTTT. Translation gives CASSYKGISGNTIYF. The J gene is TRBJ1-3, the V gene TRBV6-5, with a weak D call TRBD1 (5 bases). The CDR3 has 15 amino acids. Germline assignment: CDR1 MNHEY and CDR2 SVGAGI. Trimming stripped 2 bases from V and 0 bases from J, with 8 bases between.

This chain connects TRBV4-1 to TRBJ2-5; D tentatively reads TRBD1 or TRBD2 (5 bases each). This CDR3 is built from 17 residues. The V gene's germline CDR1 is MGHRA and CDR2 YSYEKL. V lost 0 bases and J 5 bases, leaving 19 bases between the germline ends. The CDR3 region is CASSQEALGVLRETQYF. The CDR3 DNA follows: TGCGCCAGCAGCCAAGAAGCTTTGGGGGTGTTGAGGGAGACCCAGTACTTC.

The J gene is TRBJ1-4, the V gene TRBV5-8; maybe TRBD1 (5 bases). This CDR3 has 15 residues. Germline V gives CDR1 SGHTS, CDR2 YDEGEE. V was trimmed by 7 bases and J by 2 bases, leaving 15 bases between them. DNA of the CDR3: TGTGCCAGCCCGGGGCTTCGGTCTACTAATGAAAAACTGTTTTTT. Translation gives CASPGLRSTNEKLFF.

This chain joins TRBV7-3 and TRBJ2-3; possibly TRBD2 for D (5 bases). V was pared by 5 bases and J by 2 bases, with 11 bases between. This CDR3 contains 14 residues. From germline, CDR1 is SGHTA and CDR2 FQGTGA. DNA of the CDR3: TGTGCCAGCAGCCGGGGTACCCTCACAGATACGCAGTATTTT. It specifies CASSRGTLTDTQYF.

The chain uses TRBV15 and TRBJ1-4; D is possibly TRBD1 (5 bases). V was cut by 0 bases and J by 8 bases, with 10 bases left in between. Germline CDR1 reads LNHNV; CDR2 reads YYDKDF (reference sequence). The CDR3 is made up of 14 amino acids. CDR3 residues: CATSRDPREEKLFF. CDR3 DNA sequence: TGTGCCACCAGCAGAGATCCCAGGGAGGAAAAACTGTTTTTT.

The V and J genes are TRBV30 and TRBJ1-5; D is unclear. V was pared by 0 bases and J by 2 bases, with 8 bases between. CDR3 size: 14 residues. The germline V gene encodes CDR1 GTSNPN and CDR2 SVGIG (reference sequence). The CDR3 DNA reads TGTGCCTGGAGTGTATCCAGTCGCAATCAGCCCCAGCATTTT. Translated: CAWSVSSRNQPQHF.

The rearrangement joins TRBV30 to TRBJ2-1; no firm D call. Germline assignment: CDR1 GTSNPN and CDR2 SVGIG (reference sequence). This CDR3 has 12 amino acids. The V end was cut by 1 base, the J end by 0 bases, with 1 base between. CDR3 coding DNA: TGTGCCTGGAGTGCCTCCTACAATGAGCAGTTCTTC. Protein sequence: CAWSASYNEQFF.

The V call is TRBV10-3, the J call TRBJ1-1; D not resolved. This CDR3 comprises 14 residues. From germline, CDR1 is ENHRY and CDR2 SYGVKD. Trimming shortened V by 0 bases and J by 0 bases, and 5 bases separated the two germline ends. CDR3 coding DNA: TGTGCCATCAGTGAGTCGAAGGTGAACACTGAAGCTTTCTTT. It encodes CAISESKVNTEAFF.

The chain employs TRBV9 and TRBJ1-1; a possible D gene is TRBD1 (6 bases). V dropped 1 base and J dropped 0 bases, with 10 bases sitting between them. Germline CDR1 and CDR2: SGDLS and YYNGEE. The CDR3 length is 15 residues. The CDR3: CASSVQDRLNTEAFF. In DNA, the CDR3 is TGTGCCAGCAGCGTACAGGACAGACTGAACACTGAAGCTTTCTTT.

The chain recombines TRBV4-1 with TRBJ2-2; 9 bases line up with TRBD2. The germline CDR1 and CDR2 sequences are MGHRA and YSYEKL. CDR3 length equals 15 residues. The junction had 8 bases not matched to a gene; V was cut back by 4 bases and J by 8 bases. CDR3 loop: CASSPGSGRGGELFF. CDR3 bases: TGCGCCAGCAGCCCGGGTAGCGGGAGAGGGGGGGAGCTGTTTTTT.

The chain carries TRBV11-3 and TRBJ2-3; 7 bases fit TRBD2. V shed 6 bases and J 14 bases; nucleotides not matched to a gene: 17. The CDR3 sequence is 14 residues long. Germline loops: CDR1 SGHNT, CDR2 YENEEA. The DNA of the CDR3 is TGTGCCAGCAGAAACTATGGGACTACCTCACGGCTGTATTTT. Protein: CASRNYGTTSRLYF.

The chain is built from TRBV7-2 and TRBJ1-1, with unresolved D. The germline gives CDR1 SGHTA, CDR2 FQGNSA. The CDR3 runs to 14 residues. Trimming stripped 1 base from V and 4 bases from J, with 10 bases between. The CDR3 here is CASSLVVTPTEAFF. CDR3 in DNA: TGTGCCAGCAGCTTAGTCGTGACACCCACTGAAGCTTTCTTT. Based on the CDR3 plus reference TRBV7-2 and TRBJ1-1, the full variable domain is GAGVSQSPSNKVTEKGKDVELRCDPISGHTALYWYRQSLGQGLEFLIYFQGNSAPDKSGLPSDRFSAERTGGSVSTLTIQRTQQEDSAVYLCASSLVVTPTEAFFGQGTRLTVV.

The rearrangement links TRBV2 to TRBJ2-2; 10 positions match TRBD2. Germline lookup yields CDR1 SNHLY and CDR2 FYNNEI. This CDR3 is 14 amino acids long. The ends lost 9 bases at V and 0 bases at J; junction bases unmatched: 1. Here the CDR3 reads CARLAGTNTGELFF. The DNA of the CDR3 is TGTGCCAGACTAGCGGGGACGAACACCGGGGAGCTGTTTTTT.

This chain connects TRBV30 to TRBJ1-1; D uncertain. Trimming removed 4 bases from V and 6 bases from J, with 12 bases in between. The CDR3 runs 12 residues. In germline, CDR1 is GTSNPN, CDR2 SVGIG (reference sequence). DNA of the CDR3: TGTGCCTGGACCCCCCTCCGGGCTGAAGCTTTCTTT. This sequence encodes CAWTPLRAEAFF.

This clone was observed a single time. J is TRBJ2-7 and V is TRBV19; 10 bases line up with TRBD2. Germline-derived CDR1 and CDR2 are LNHDA and SQIVND (reference sequence). Losses at the gene ends were 4 bases for V and 5 bases for J; bases not matched to a gene: 5. The CDR3 consists of 14 residues. CDR3: CASSKAGGPHEQYF. The CDR3, as DNA: TGTGCCAGTAGTAAAGCGGGAGGGCCCCACGAGCAGTACTTC.

V and J are TRBV9 and TRBJ1-6, with D uncertain. CDR1 and CDR2 from the germline V gene are SGDLS and YYNGEE. The CDR3 has 15 residues. Deletions cut 0 bases from V and 6 bases from J, with 10 bases between. The CDR3 spells CASSVVAGGNSPLHF. The CDR3 bases are TGTGCCAGCAGCGTAGTGGCGGGAGGTAATTCACCCCTCCACTTT.